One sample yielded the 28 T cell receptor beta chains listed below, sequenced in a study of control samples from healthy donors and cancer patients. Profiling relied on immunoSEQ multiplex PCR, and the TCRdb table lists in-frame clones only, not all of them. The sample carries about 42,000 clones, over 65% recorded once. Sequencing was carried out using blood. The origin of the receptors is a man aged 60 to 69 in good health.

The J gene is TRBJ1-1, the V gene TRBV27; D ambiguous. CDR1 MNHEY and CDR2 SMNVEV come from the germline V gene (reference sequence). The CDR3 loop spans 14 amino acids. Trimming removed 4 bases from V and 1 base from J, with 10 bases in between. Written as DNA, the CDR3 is TGTGCCAGCAGTTCCCCCAGAGCGAACACTGAAGCTTTCTTT. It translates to CASSSPRANTEAFF.

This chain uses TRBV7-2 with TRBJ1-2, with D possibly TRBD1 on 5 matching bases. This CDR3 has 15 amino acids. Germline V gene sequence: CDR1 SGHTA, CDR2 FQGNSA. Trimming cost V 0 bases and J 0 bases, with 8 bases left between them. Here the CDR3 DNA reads TGTGCCAGCAGCTTAGCTGGGACGGCTAACTATGGCTACACCTTC. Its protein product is CASSLAGTANYGYTF.

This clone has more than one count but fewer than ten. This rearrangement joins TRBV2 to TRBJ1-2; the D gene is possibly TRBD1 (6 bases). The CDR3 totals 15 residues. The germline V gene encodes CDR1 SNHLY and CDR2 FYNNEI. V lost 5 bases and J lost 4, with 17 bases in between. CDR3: CASSPPGAGAYGYTF. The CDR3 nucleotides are TGTGCCAGCAGTCCACCCGGGGCGGGGGCCTATGGCTACACCTTC.

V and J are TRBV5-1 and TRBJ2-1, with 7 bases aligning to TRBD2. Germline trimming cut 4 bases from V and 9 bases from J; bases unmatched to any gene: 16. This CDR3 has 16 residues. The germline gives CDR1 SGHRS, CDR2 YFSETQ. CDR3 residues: CASSPGVGRAIGEQFF. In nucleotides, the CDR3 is TGCGCCAGCAGCCCTGGAGTAGGGAGGGCCATCGGTGAGCAGTTCTTC.

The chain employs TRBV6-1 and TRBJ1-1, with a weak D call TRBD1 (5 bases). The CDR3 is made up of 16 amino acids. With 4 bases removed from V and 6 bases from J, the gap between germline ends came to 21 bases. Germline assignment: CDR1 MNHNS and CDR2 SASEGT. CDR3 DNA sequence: TGTGCCAGCAGTGGGTCAGGGAGGGCTTATATCTCTGAAGCTTTCTTT. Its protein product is CASSGSGRAYISEAFF.

CDR3 DNA sequence: TGTGCCAGCAGCTTTCGGGTGGGGAATGAAGCTTTCTTT. Encoded protein: CASSFRVGNEAFF. The V gene is TRBV3-1 (or the pseudogene TRBV3-2), the J gene TRBJ1-1; D remains unclear. This CDR3 has 13 residues. V was shortened by 5 bases and J by 7 bases, with 14 bases between the two germline ends. Germline V CDR1 and CDR2: LGHDT, YNNKEL (reference sequence).

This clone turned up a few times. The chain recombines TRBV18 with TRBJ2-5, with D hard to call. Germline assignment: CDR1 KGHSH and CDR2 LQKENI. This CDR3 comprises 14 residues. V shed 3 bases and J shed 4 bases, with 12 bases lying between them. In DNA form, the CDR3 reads TGTGCCAGCTCACCGGGGATCCAAGGAGAGACCCAGTACTTC. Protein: CASSPGIQGETQYF.

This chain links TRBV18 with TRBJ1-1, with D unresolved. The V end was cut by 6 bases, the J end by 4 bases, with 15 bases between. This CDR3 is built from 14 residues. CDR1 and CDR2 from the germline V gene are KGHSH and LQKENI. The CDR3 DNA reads TGTGCCAGCTCTCAGTGGACTTCGACCACTGAAGCTTTCTTT. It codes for CASSQWTSTTEAFF.

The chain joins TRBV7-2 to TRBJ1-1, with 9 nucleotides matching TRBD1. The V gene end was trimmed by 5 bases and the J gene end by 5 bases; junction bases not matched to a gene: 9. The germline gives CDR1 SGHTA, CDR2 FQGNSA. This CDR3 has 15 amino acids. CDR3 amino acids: CASSRAGTGKTEAFF. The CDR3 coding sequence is TGTGCCAGCAGCAGGGCCGGGACAGGGAAAACTGAAGCTTTCTTT.

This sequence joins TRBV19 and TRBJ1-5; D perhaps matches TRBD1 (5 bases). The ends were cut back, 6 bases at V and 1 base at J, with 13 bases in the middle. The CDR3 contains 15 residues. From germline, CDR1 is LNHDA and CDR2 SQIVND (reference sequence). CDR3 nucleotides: TGTGCCAGTAGCCTAAGCAGGGTCAGCAATCAGCCCCAGCATTTT. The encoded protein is CASSLSRVSNQPQHF. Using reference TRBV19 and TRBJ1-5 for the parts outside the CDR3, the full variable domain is DGGITQSPKYLFRKEGQNVTLSCEQNLNHDAMYWYRQDPGQGLRLIYYSQIVNDFQKGDIAEGYSVSREKKESFPLTVTSAQKNPTAFYLCASSLSRVSNQPQHFGDGTRLSIL.

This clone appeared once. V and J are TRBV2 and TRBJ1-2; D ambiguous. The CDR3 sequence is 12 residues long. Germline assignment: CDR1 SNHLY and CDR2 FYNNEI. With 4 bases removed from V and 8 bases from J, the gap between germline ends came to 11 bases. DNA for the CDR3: TGTGCCAGCAGTGTCTTAGGGTTGGGCTACACCTTC. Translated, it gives CASSVLGLGYTF.

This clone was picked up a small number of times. CDR3 coding DNA: TGTGCCAGCAGCCAGTGGGAGACTGAAGCTTTCTTT. It is translated as CASSQWETEAFF. The V and J genes are TRBV3-1 (or the pseudogene TRBV3-2) and TRBJ1-1, with unresolved D. In germline, CDR1 is LGHDT, CDR2 YNNKEL (reference sequence). The ends were cut back, 3 bases at V and 5 bases at J, with 7 bases in the middle. This CDR3 contains 12 residues.

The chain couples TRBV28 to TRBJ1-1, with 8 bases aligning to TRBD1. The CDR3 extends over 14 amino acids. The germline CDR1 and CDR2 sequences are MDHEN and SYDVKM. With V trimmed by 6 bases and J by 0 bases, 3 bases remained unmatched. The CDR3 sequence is CASSPGGMNTEAFF. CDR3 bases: TGTGCCAGCAGCCCAGGGGGCATGAACACTGAAGCTTTCTTT. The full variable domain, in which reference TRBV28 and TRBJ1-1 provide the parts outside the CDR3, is DVKVTQSSRYLVKRTGEKVFLECVQDMDHENMFWYRQDPGLGLRLIYFSYDVKMKEKGDIPEGYSVSREKKERFSLILESASTNQTSMYLCASSPGGMNTEAFFGQGTRLTVV.

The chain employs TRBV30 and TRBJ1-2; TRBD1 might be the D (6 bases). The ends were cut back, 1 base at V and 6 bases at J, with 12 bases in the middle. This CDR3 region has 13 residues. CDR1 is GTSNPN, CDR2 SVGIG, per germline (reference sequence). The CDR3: CAWSGQGIDGYTF. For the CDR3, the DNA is TGTGCCTGGAGTGGTCAGGGGATTGATGGCTACACCTTC. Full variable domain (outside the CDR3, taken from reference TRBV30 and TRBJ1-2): SQTIHQWPATLVQPVGSPLSLECTVEGTSNPNLYWYRQAAGRGLQLLFYSVGIGQISSEVPQNLSASRPQDRQFILSSKKLLLSDSGFYLCAWSGQGIDGYTFGSGTRLTVV.

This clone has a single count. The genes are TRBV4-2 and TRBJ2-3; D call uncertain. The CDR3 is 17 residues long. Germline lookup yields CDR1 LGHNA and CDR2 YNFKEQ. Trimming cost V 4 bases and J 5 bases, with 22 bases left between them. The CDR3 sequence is CASSLETPAAPVDTQYF. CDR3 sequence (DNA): TGTGCCAGCAGCCTCGAAACCCCCGCCGCCCCTGTAGATACGCAGTATTTT.

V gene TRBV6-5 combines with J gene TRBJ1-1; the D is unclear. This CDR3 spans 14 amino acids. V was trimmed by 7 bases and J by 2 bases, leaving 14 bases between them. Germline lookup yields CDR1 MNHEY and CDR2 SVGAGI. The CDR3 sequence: CASKGKQINTEAFF. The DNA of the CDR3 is TGTGCCAGCAAAGGAAAACAGATAAACACTGAAGCTTTCTTT.

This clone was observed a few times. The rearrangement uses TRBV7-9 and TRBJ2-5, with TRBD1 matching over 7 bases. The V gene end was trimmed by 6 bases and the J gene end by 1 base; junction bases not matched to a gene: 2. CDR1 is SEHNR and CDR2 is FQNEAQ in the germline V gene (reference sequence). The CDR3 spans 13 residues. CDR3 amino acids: CASRRDSQETQYF. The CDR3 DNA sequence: TGTGCCAGCAGAAGGGACAGCCAAGAGACCCAGTACTTC.

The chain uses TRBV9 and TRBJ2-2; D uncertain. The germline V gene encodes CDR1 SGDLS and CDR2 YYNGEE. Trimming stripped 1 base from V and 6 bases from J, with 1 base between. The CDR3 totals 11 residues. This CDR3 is CASSVPGELFF. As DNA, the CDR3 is TGTGCCAGCAGCGTACCCGGGGAGCTGTTTTTT.

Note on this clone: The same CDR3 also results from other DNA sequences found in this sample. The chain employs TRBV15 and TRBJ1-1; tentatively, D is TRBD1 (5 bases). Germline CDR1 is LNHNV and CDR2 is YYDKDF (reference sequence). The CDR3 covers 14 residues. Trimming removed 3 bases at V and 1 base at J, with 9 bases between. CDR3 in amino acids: CATSREGPNTEAFF. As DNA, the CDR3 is TGTGCCACCAGCAGGGAGGGGCCGAACACTGAAGCTTTCTTT.

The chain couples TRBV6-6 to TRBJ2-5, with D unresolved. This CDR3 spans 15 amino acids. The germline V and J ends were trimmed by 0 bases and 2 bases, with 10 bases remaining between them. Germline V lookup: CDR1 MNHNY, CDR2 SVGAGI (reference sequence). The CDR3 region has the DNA TGTGCCAGCAGTTACTCGATTGGATCGCAAGAGACCCAGTACTTC. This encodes CASSYSIGSQETQYF.

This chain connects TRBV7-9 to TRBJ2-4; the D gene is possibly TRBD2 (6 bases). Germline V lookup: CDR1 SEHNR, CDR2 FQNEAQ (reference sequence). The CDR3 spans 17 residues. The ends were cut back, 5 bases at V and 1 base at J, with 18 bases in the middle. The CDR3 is CASSPVGGMVAKNIQYF. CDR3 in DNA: TGTGCCAGCAGCCCGGTTGGGGGGATGGTCGCCAAAAACATTCAGTACTTC.

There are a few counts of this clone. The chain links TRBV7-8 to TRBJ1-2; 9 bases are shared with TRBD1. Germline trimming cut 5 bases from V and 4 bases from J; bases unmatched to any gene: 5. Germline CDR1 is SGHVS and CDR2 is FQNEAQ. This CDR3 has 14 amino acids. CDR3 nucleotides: TGTGCCAGCAGCCTCGACAGGGGGGCCTATGGCTACACCTTC. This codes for CASSLDRGAYGYTF.

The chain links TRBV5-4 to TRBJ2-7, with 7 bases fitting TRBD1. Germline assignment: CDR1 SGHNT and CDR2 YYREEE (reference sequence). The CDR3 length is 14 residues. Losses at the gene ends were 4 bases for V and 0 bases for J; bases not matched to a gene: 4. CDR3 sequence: CASSRDSNSYEQYF. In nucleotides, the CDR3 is TGTGCCAGCAGCCGGGACAGCAACTCCTACGAGCAGTACTTC.

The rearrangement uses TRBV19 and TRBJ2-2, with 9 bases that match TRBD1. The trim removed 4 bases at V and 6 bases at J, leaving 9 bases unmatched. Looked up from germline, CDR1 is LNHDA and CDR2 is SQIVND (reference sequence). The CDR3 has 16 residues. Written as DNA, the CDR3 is TGTGCCAGTAGTAGACGCGGGACAGGGACACCCGGGGAGCTGTTTTTT. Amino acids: CASSRRGTGTPGELFF.

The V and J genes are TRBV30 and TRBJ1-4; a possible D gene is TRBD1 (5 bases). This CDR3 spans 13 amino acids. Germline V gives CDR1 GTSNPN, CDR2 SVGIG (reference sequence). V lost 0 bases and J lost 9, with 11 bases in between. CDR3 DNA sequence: TGTGCCTGGAGTGTATCTAGGGGAAAAAAACTGTTTTTT. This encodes CAWSVSRGKKLFF.

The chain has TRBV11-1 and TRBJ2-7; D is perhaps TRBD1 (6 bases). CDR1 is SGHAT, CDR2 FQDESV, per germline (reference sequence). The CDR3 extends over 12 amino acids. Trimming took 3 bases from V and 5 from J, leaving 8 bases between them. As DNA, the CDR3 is TGTGCCAGCAGCTTTTACAGGGACGAGCAGTACTTC. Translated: CASSFYRDEQYF.

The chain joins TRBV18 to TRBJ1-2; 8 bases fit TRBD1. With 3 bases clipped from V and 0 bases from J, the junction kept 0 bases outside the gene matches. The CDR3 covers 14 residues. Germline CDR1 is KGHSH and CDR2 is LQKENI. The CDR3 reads CASSPDRANYGYTF. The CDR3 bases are TGTGCCAGCTCACCGGACAGGGCTAACTATGGCTACACCTTC. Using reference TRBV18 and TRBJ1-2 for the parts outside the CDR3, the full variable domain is NAGVMQNPRHLVRRRGQEARLRCSPMKGHSHVYWYRQLPEEGLKFMVYLQKENIIDESGMPKERFSAEFPKEGPSILRIQQVVRGDSAAYFCASSPDRANYGYTFGSGTRLTVV.

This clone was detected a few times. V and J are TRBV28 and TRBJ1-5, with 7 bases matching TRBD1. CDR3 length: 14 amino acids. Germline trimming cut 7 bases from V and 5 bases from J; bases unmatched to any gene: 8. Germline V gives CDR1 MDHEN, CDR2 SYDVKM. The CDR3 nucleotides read TGTGCCAGCAAGAGAACAGGGGCGTATCAGCCCCAGCATTTT. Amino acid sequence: CASKRTGAYQPQHF.